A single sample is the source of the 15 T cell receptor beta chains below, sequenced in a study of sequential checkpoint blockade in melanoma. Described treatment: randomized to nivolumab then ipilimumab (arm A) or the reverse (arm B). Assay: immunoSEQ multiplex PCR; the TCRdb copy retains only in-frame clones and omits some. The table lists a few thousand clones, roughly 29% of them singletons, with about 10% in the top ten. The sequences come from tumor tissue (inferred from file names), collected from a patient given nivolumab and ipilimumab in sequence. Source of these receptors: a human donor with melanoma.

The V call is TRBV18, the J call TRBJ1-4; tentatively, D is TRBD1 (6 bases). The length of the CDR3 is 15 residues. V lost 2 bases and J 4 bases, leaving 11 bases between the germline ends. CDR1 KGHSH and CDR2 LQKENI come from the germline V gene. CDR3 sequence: CASSPAGGGNEKLFF. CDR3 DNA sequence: TGTGCCAGCTCACCAGCCGGGGGCGGTAATGAAAAACTGTTTTTT.

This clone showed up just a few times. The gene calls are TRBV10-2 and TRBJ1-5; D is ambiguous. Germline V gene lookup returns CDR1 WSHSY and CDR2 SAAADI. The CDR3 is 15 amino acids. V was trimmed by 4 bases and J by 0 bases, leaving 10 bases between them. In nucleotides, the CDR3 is TGCGCCAGCAGTGCGGAAGTTTATAGCAATCAGCCCCAGCATTTT. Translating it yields CASSAEVYSNQPQHF.

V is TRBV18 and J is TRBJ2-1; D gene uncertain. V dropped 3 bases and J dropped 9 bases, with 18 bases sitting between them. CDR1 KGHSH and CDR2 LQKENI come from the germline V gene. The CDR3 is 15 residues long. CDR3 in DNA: TGTGCCAGCTCACCTGACCGCGGACGGTTGTCTGAGCAGTTCTTC. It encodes CASSPDRGRLSEQFF.

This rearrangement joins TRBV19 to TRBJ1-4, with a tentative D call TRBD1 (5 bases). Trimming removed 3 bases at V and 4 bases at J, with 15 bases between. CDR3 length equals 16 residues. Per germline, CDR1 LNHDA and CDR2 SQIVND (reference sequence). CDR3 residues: CASSIQSGTLNEKLFF. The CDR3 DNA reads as TGTGCCAGTAGTATCCAGTCCGGGACCCTTAATGAAAAACTGTTTTTT.

Written as DNA, the CDR3 is TGTGCCAGCAGCGTAGGACAGCGCACAGATACGCAGTATTTT. This gives the protein CASSVGQRTDTQYF. This sequence joins TRBV6-8 and TRBJ2-3, with D maybe TRBD1 (6 bases). Germline V gene sequence: CDR1 MNHGY, CDR2 SAAAGT. The CDR3 sequence is 14 residues long. V was trimmed by 6 bases and J by 1 base, leaving 11 bases between them.

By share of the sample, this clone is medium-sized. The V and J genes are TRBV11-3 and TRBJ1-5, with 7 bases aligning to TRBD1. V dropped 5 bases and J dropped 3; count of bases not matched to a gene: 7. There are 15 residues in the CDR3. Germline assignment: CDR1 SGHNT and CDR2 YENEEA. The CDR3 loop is CASSTQTGSNQPQHF. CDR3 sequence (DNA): TGTGCCAGCAGCACCCAGACAGGGTCCAATCAGCCCCAGCATTTT.

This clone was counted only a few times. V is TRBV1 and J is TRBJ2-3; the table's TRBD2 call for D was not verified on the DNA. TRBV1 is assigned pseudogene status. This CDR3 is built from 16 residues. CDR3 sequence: CTSSQVLRESPDTQYF. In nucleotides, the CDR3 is TGCACCAGCAGCCAAGTATTGCGGGAGAGCCCAGATACGCAGTATTTT.

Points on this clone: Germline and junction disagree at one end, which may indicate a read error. For the CDR3, the DNA is TGTGCCATCAGTAACAGTGACGCCTACGAGCAGTACTTC. Translating it yields CAISNSDAYEQYF. V usage is TRBV6-8 and J usage is TRBJ2-7; D is undetermined. This CDR3 spans 13 amino acids. The V gene's germline CDR1 is MNHGY and CDR2 SAAAGT.

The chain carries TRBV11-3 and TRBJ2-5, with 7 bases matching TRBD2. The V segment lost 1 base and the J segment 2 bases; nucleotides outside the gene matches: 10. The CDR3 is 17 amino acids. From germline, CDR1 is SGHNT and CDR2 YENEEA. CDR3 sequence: CASSLVLPTAGQETQYF. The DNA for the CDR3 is TGTGCCAGCAGCTTAGTGCTCCCCACAGCGGGGCAAGAGACCCAGTACTTC. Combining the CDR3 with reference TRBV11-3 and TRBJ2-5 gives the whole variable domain EAGVVQSPRYKIIEKKQPVAFWCNPISGHNTLYWYLQNLGQGPELLIRYENEEAVDDSQLPKDRFSAERLKGVDSTLKIQPAELGDSAVYLCASSLVLPTAGQETQYFGPGTRLLVL.

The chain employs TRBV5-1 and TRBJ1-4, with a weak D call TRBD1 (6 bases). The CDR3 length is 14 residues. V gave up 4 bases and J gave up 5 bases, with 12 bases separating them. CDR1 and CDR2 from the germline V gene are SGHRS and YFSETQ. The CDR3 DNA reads TGCGCCAGCAGCCCGGGACAACGAAATGAAAAACTGTTTTTT. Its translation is CASSPGQRNEKLFF.

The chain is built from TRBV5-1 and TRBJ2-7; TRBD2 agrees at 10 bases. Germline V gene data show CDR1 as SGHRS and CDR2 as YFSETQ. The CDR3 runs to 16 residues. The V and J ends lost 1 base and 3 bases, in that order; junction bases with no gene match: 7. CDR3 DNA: TGCGCCAGCAGCTTGACCCTAGCGGGAGCCCACTACGAGCAGTACTTC. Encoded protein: CASSLTLAGAHYEQYF.

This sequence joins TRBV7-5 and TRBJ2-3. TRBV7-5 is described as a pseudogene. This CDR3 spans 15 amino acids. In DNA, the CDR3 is TGTGCCAGCAGCTTAGGGGAGCAGGGAGCAGATACGCAGTATTTT. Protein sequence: CASSLGEQGADTQYF.

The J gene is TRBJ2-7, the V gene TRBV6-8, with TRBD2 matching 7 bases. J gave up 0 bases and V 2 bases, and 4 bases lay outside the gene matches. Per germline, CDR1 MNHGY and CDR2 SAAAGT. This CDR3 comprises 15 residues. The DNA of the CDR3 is TGTGCCAGCAGTTACGGGAGGGGCCGCTCCTACGAGCAGTACGTC. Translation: CASSYGRGRSYEQYV.

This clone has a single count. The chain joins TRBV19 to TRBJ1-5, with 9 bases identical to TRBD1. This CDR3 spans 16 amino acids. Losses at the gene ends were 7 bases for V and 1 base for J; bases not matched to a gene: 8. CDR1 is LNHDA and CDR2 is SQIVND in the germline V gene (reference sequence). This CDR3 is CASTTSQGASNQPQHF. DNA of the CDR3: TGTGCCAGTACTACGTCACAGGGGGCGAGCAATCAGCCCCAGCATTTT.

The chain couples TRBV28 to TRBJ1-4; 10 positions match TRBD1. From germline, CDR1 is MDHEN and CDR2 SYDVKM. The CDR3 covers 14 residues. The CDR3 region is CAGGTGATNEKLFF. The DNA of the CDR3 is TGTGCAGGCGGGACAGGGGCAACTAATGAAAAACTGTTTTTT.